These 13 T cell receptor beta chains share one sample of origin, sequenced in a study of blood T cell repertoires in COVID-19. Sequenced by immunoSEQ multiplex PCR; TCRdb stores in-frame clones only, minus some. This table holds about 49,000 clones, approximately 85% found once. The sample taken for sequencing was peripheral blood. The origin of the receptors is a human donor in a cohort sampled during active COVID-19.

This clone was found once. The chain carries TRBV5-1 and TRBJ1-3, with D tentatively TRBD1 (5 bases). Germline V gives CDR1 SGHRS, CDR2 YFSETQ. The CDR3 sequence is 14 residues long. V was shortened by 7 bases and J by 3 bases, with 14 bases between the two germline ends. CDR3 sequence (DNA): TGCGCCAGCTCCCGGGACTCAAATGGAAACACCATATATTTT. This codes for CASSRDSNGNTIYF.

This chain uses TRBV18 with TRBJ2-5, with 9 bases identical to TRBD1. Trimming removed 3 bases from V and 5 bases from J; junction bases left unmatched: 7. Germline CDR1 KGHSH, CDR2 LQKENI. The CDR3 spans 15 residues. The CDR3 nucleotides are TGTGCCAGCTCACCGGGACAGGGACACACGGAGACCCAGTACTTC. This translates into CASSPGQGHTETQYF.

The V and J genes are TRBV6-5 and TRBJ1-2; 9 bases line up with TRBD1. The CDR3 loop spans 13 amino acids. Germline V gene lookup returns CDR1 MNHEY and CDR2 SVGAGI. V shed 6 bases and J 5 bases; nucleotides not matched to a gene: 4. CDR3 in amino acids: CASRGDRVYGYTF. The CDR3 DNA sequence: TGTGCCAGCAGAGGGGACAGGGTTTATGGCTACACCTTC.

The rearrangement uses TRBV28 and TRBJ1-2; D gene unclear. Deletions cut 4 bases from V and 2 bases from J, with 5 bases between. The germline V gene encodes CDR1 MDHEN and CDR2 SYDVKM. This CDR3 is built from 12 residues. The CDR3 reads CASSSLNYGYTF. CDR3 DNA sequence: TGTGCCAGCAGTTCCCTAAACTATGGCTACACCTTC.

The chain carries TRBV27 and TRBJ2-7; 10 bases are shared with TRBD1. CDR1 and CDR2 (germline): MNHEY, SMNVEV (reference sequence). J lost 7 bases, V lost 5 bases, and 8 bases had no gene match. The CDR3 has 14 amino acids. CDR3 protein: CASSGRQGAWEQYF. DNA of the CDR3: TGTGCCAGCAGTGGGAGACAGGGGGCGTGGGAGCAGTACTTC.

This sequence joins TRBV10-2 and TRBJ1-5; possibly TRBD1 for D (6 bases). The CDR3 extends over 15 amino acids. In germline, CDR1 is WSHSY, CDR2 SAAADI. With 7 bases removed from V and 2 bases from J, the gap between germline ends came to 15 bases. This CDR3 reads CASMGAGGRNQPQHF. The CDR3 DNA sequence: TGCGCCAGCATGGGGGCGGGTGGTCGCAATCAGCCCCAGCATTTT.

The V and J genes are TRBV6-2 or TRBV6-3 and TRBJ2-1, with TRBD2 matching 10 bases. V gave up 5 bases and J gave up 7 bases; unmatched junction bases: 8. CDR1 MNHEY and CDR2 SVGEGT come from the germline V gene. The CDR3 totals 15 residues. CDR3 nucleotide sequence: TGTGCCAGCAGTCCAGCGGGGGGGCCGCATAATGAGCAGTTCTTC. Its translation is CASSPAGGPHNEQFF.

CDR3 nucleotide sequence: TGCGCCAGCAGCCAACAGGGGGCTTACACTGAAGCTTTCTTT. Protein: CASSQQGAYTEAFF. The J gene is TRBJ1-1, the V gene TRBV4-1; 8 bases match TRBD1. Looked up from germline, CDR1 is MGHRA and CDR2 is YSYEKL. There are 14 residues in the CDR3. V was clipped by 2 bases and J by 3 bases; unmatched bases: 2.

This chain connects TRBV5-4 to TRBJ2-1, with 8 nucleotides matching TRBD1. The CDR3 loop spans 15 amino acids. V trimming: 4 bases; J trimming: 4 bases; junction bases outside the gene matches: 7. Germline CDR1 reads SGHNT; CDR2 reads YYREEE (reference sequence). In DNA, the CDR3 is TGTGCCAGCAGCACAGGGGGTGGGGGGTACAATGAGCAGTTCTTC. Amino acid sequence: CASSTGGGGYNEQFF.

The V and J genes are TRBV5-1 and TRBJ2-2; TRBD2 matches 14 bases. With 4 bases clipped from V and 3 bases from J, the junction kept 5 bases outside the gene matches. This CDR3 has 17 amino acids. The V gene's germline CDR1 is SGHRS and CDR2 YFSETQ. The CDR3 region is CASSPGTSGRDTGELFF. The CDR3 nucleotides read TGCGCCAGCAGCCCCGGGACTAGCGGGAGAGACACCGGGGAGCTGTTTTTT. The full variable domain, its missing parts supplied by reference TRBV5-1 and TRBJ2-2, is KAGVTQTPRYLIKTRGQQVTLSCSPISGHRSVSWYQQTPGQGLQFLFEYFSETQRNKGNFPGRFSGRQFSNSRSEMNVSTLELGDSALYLCASSPGTSGRDTGELFFGEGSRLTVL.

The rearrangement links TRBV2 to TRBJ2-1; 11 positions match TRBD2. V lost 5 bases and J lost 4; bases outside the gene matches: 4. The CDR3 runs to 15 residues. From germline, CDR1 is SNHLY and CDR2 FYNNEI. CDR3 sequence: CASSSSGGPYNEQFF. The CDR3 region has the DNA TGTGCCAGCAGTTCTAGCGGGGGGCCTTACAATGAGCAGTTCTTC.

A few counts support this clone. This rearrangement joins TRBV2 to TRBJ2-1; 9 bases are a match to TRBD2. The germline V gene encodes CDR1 SNHLY and CDR2 FYNNEI. Trimming at V came to 4 bases and at J to 6 bases, leaving 4 bases not matched to a gene. The CDR3 contains 14 residues. The CDR3 loop reads CASSVAGGRNEQFF. The DNA for the CDR3 is TGTGCCAGCAGTGTCGCGGGGGGGCGCAATGAGCAGTTCTTC.

This chain connects TRBV30 to TRBJ1-3; D is uncertain. CDR1 and CDR2 (germline): GTSNPN, SVGIG (reference sequence). V was clipped by 1 base and J by 3 bases, with 7 bases between them. This CDR3 region has 13 residues. The DNA of the CDR3 is TGTGCCTGGAGTGGGGGAGGTGGAAACACCATATATTTT. This translates into CAWSGGGGNTIYF.